The sequence of this TCR beta chain was determined in a study of blood T cell repertoires in COVID-19. In germline, CDR1 is MRHNA, CDR2 SNTAGT. There are 16 residues in the CDR3. V shed 8 bases, J shed 1 base, and the junction held 13 bases outside the gene matches. This table comes from immunoSEQ multiplex PCR, and its TCRdb copy is limited to in-frame clones, with some not included. This table holds tens of thousands of clones, 79% found once. Sequencing was done on a sample of peripheral blood. J is TRBJ2-7 and V is TRBV6-4; 8 bases match TRBD1. The clonotype was recovered from a woman aged 80 or over with acute or convalescent COVID-19. In DNA, the CDR3 is TGTGCCAGCCGGGACAGGCCCTGTACGAGGTCCTACGAGCAGTACTTC. Translating it yields CASRDRPCTRSYEQYF.